This T cell receptor beta chain originates from a study of shared clonotypes between healthy human individuals. Assay used: immunoSEQ multiplex PCR; TCRdb lists only in-frame clones, some missing. The sample yields just over 2,000,000 clones, about 94% seen once. V was shortened by 0 bases and J by 9 bases, with 9 bases between the two germline ends. Per germline, CDR1 MNHEY and CDR2 SVGAGI. There are 14 residues in the CDR3. The naive CD8 fraction comprised CD45RO-negative cells positively selected for CCR7 and excluded terminally differentiated effector memory CD45RA+ cells. This clonotype was obtained from a man younger than 35 in good health. The chain joins TRBV6-5 to TRBJ1-6, with no clear D. The sequenced material came from naive CD8+ T cells sorted from blood. The CDR3 protein is CASSYSQPTSPLHF. CDR3 DNA sequence: TGTGCCAGCAGTTACTCCCAACCCACTTCACCCCTCCACTTT.